This T cell receptor beta chain was found in a study of blood T cells in healthy people across ages. Findings and caveats of the study: Expanded clonotype shifts may have been confounded, as the donors had an unknown CMV status.

With a J-beta primer mix and a sample-barcoded 5' primer, a second PCR ran about 7 to 11 cycles. TCRdb reanalysed the 5' RACE reads using MiXCR and keeps one entry per CDR3 protein. The sample has about 940,000 distinct CDR3 sequences; under 50% are singletons. Notes on this clonotype: Its antigen is not known.

CDR1 and CDR2 from the germline V gene are KGHSH and LQKENI. The CDR3 loop spans 16 amino acids. J lost 8 bases, V lost 3 bases, and 13 bases had no gene match. The source material was blood. The V call is TRBV18, the J call TRBJ2-1, with 7 bases lining up with TRBD2. The clonotype originates from a man in his thirties or forties in good health. The CDR3 bases are TGTGCCAGCTCACCCCAGACGGGACTAATTGGTGATGAGCAGTTCTTC. This translates into CASSPQTGLIGDEQFF.